Presented here are 6 T cell receptor beta chains from one specimen sequenced in a study of cytomegalovirus exposure and HLA in healthy donors. PCR employed 60 Vbeta and 13 Jbeta primers. TCRdb's table, derived via immunoSEQ multiplex PCR, lists solely in-frame clones and lacks some. The sample includes more than 100,000 clones, roughly three quarters seen only once; the top ten take 4%. Sequenced input: PBMCs. Receptors were obtained from a man aged 50-59 years in good health and CMV-seropositive.

The V gene is TRBV7-8, the J gene TRBJ2-1; the match to TRBD2 covers 10 bases. The V segment lost 0 bases and the J segment 7 bases; nucleotides outside the gene matches: 3. The CDR3 length is 15 residues. From germline, CDR1 is SGHVS and CDR2 FQNEAQ. CDR3 sequence reads: CASSLASGRSNEQFF. CDR3 DNA sequence: TGTGCCAGCAGCTTAGCTAGCGGGAGGTCAAATGAGCAGTTCTTC.

V gene TRBV5-6 combines with J gene TRBJ2-5; the D gene is possibly TRBD1 (6 bases). CDR1 SGHDT and CDR2 YYEEEE come from the germline V gene. V was clipped by 4 bases and J by 7 bases, with 17 bases between them. The CDR3 is made up of 14 amino acids. The CDR3 nucleotides are TGTGCCAGCAGCGGGGACACCGAGAGGAGGACCCAGTACTTC. The encoded protein is CASSGDTERRTQYF.

The V gene is TRBV6-5, the J gene TRBJ2-3; 7 positions match TRBD2. This CDR3 is 14 amino acids long. Trimming removed 6 bases from V and 2 bases from J; junction bases left unmatched: 5. From germline, CDR1 is MNHEY and CDR2 SVGAGI. CDR3 region: CASRREGNTDTQYF. The CDR3 DNA reads as TGTGCCAGCAGGAGGGAGGGGAACACAGATACGCAGTATTTT.

CDR3: CASSPQGAEYGYTF. The CDR3 DNA is TGTGCCAGCAGTCCGCAGGGGGCCGAGTATGGCTACACCTTC. The chain couples TRBV6-1 to TRBJ1-2; TRBD1 aligns across 8 bases. The CDR3 sequence is 14 residues long. Germline V CDR1 and CDR2: MNHNS, SASEGT. Germline trimming cut 5 bases from V and 5 bases from J; bases unmatched to any gene: 7.

The chain carries TRBV6-4 and TRBJ1-2; TRBD1 matches 11 bases. The V gene end was trimmed by 6 bases and the J gene end by 7 bases; junction bases not matched to a gene: 7. Germline assignment: CDR1 MRHNA and CDR2 SNTAGT. This CDR3 contains 14 residues. The CDR3 DNA reads as TGTGCCAGCAGAGTAACCGGGACAGGGGGTGGCTACACCTTC. Its translation is CASRVTGTGGGYTF.

The chain couples TRBV6-5 to TRBJ1-5; maybe TRBD1 (6 bases). With 2 bases removed from V and 7 bases from J, the gap between germline ends came to 9 bases. Germline V gene sequence: CDR1 MNHEY, CDR2 SVGAGI. The CDR3 consists of 13 residues. CDR3 in DNA: TGTGCCAGCAGTTACCAGCAGGGGCAGCCCCAGCATTTT. Its protein is CASSYQQGQPQHF.